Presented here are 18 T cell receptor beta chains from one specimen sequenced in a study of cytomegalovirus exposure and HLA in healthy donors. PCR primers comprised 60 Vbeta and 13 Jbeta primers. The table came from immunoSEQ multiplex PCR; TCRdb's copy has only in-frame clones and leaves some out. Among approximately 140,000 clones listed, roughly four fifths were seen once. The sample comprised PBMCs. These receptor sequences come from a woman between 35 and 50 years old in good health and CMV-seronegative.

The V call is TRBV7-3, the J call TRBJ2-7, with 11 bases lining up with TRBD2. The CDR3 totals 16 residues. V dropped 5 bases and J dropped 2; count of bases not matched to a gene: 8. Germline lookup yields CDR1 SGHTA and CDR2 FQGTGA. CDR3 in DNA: TGTGCCAGCAGCATATCTAGCGGGAGGCTTCCCTACGAGCAGTACTTC. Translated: CASSISSGRLPYEQYF.

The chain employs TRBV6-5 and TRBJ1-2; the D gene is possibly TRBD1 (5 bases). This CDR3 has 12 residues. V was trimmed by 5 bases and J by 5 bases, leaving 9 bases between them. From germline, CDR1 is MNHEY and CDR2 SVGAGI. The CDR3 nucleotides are TGTGCCAGCAGTCCGCAGGGATATGGCTACACCTTC. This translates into CASSPQGYGYTF.

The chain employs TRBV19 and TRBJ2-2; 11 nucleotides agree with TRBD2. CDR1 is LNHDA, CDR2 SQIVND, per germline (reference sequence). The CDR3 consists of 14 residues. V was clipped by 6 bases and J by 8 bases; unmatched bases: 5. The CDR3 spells CASRTSGMGGELFF. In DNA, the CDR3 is TGTGCCAGTAGGACTAGCGGGATGGGTGGGGAGCTGTTTTTT.

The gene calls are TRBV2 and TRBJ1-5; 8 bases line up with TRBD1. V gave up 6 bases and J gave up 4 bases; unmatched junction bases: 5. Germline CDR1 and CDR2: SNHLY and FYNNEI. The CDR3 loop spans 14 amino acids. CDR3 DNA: TGTGCCAGCAGGAGGGACAGGTTTAATCAGCCCCAGCATTTT. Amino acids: CASRRDRFNQPQHF.

In DNA form, the CDR3 reads TGTGCCAGCAGCTACCTAGCGGGAGTTGGGGGAGATACGCAGTATTTT. This sequence encodes CASSYLAGVGGDTQYF. V gene TRBV28 combines with J gene TRBJ2-3, with 10 bases aligning to TRBD2. The CDR3 totals 16 residues. V shed 6 bases and J 5 bases; nucleotides not matched to a gene: 11. The germline V gene has CDR1 MDHEN and CDR2 SYDVKM.

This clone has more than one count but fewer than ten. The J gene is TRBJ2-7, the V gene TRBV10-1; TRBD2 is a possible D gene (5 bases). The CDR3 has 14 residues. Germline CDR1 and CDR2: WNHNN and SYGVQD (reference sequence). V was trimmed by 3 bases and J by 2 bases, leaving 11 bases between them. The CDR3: CASSDWRPPYEQYF. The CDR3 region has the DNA TGCGCCAGCAGTGATTGGAGGCCGCCCTACGAGCAGTACTTC.

CDR3 sequence: CASSSAIAESSSYEQYF. The CDR3 bases are TGCGCCAGCAGCTCGGCTATAGCGGAAAGTTCTTCCTACGAGCAGTACTTC. The chain combines TRBV5-1 with TRBJ2-7; D possibly corresponds to TRBD2 (6 bases). This CDR3 contains 17 residues. The V gene lost 3 bases and the J gene lost 1 base, with 20 bases spanning the gap. The germline gives CDR1 SGHRS, CDR2 YFSETQ. The full variable domain, in which reference TRBV5-1 and TRBJ2-7 provide the parts outside the CDR3, is KAGVTQTPRYLIKTRGQQVTLSCSPISGHRSVSWYQQTPGQGLQFLFEYFSETQRNKGNFPGRFSGRQFSNSRSEMNVSTLELGDSALYLCASSSAIAESSSYEQYFGPGTRLTVT.

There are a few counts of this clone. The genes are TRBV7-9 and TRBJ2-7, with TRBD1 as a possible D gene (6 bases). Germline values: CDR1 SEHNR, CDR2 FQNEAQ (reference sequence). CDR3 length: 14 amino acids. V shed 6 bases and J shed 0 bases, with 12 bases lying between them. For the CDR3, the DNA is TGTGCCAGCAGAAGGACAGCGGACTCCTACGAGCAGTACTTC. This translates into CASRRTADSYEQYF.

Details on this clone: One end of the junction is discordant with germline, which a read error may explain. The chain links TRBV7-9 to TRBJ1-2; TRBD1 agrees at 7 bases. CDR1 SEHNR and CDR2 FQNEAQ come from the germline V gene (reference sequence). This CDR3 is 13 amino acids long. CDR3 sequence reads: CASTLGTGDGYTF. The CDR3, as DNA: TGTGCCAGCACCTTAGGTACAGGGGATGGCTACACCTTC. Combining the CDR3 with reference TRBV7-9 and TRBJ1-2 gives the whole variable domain DTGVSQNPRHKITKRGQNVTFRCDPISEHNRLYWYRQTLGQGPEFLTYFQNEAQLEKSRLLSDRFSAERPKGSFSTLEIQRTEQGDSAMYLCASTLGTGDGYTFGSGTRLTVV.

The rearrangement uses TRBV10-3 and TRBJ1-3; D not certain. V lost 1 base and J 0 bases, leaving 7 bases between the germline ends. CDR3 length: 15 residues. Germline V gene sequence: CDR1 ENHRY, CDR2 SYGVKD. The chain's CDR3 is CAISEWSISGNTIYF. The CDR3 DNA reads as TGTGCCATCAGTGAGTGGAGTATCTCTGGAAACACCATATATTTT.

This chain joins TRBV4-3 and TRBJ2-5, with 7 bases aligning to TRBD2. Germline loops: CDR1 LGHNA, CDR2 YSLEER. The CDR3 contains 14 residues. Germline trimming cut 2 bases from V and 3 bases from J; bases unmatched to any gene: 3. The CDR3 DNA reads TGCGCCAGCAGCCAATGGGGGACTAAAGAGACCCAGTACTTC. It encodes CASSQWGTKETQYF.

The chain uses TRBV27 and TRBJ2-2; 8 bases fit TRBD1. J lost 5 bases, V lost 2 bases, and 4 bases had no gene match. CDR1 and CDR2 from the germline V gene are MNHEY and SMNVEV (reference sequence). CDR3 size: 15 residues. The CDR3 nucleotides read TGTGCCAGCAGTTTAAACCAGGGGGCTACCGGGGAGCTGTTTTTT. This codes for CASSLNQGATGELFF.

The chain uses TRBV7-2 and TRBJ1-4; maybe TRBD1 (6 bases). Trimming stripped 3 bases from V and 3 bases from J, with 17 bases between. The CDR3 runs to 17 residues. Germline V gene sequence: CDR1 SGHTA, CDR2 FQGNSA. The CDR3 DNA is TGTGCCAGCAGCTTCTCCGGGACAAGGAGAGCTAATGAAAAACTGTTTTTT. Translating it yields CASSFSGTRRANEKLFF.

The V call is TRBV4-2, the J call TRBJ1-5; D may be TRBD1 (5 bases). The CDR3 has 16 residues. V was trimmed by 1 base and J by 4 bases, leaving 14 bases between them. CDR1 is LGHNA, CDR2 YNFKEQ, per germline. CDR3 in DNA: TGTGCCAGCAGCCAAGGTCGGCAGGGTTGGAATCAGCCCCAGCATTTT. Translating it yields CASSQGRQGWNQPQHF.

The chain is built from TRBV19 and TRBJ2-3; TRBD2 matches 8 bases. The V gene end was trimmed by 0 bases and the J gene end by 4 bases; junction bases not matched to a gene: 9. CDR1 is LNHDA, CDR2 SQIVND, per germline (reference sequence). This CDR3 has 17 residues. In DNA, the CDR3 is TGTGCCAGTAGTATAGATCTCGCTAGCGGGCAAGCAGATACGCAGTATTTT. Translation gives CASSIDLASGQADTQYF.

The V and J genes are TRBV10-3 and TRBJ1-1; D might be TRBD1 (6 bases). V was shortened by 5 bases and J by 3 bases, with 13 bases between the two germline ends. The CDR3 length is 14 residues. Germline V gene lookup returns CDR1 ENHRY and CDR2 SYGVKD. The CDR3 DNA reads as TGTGCCATCAGTCCAGGGGTATCAGACACTGAAGCTTTCTTT. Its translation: CAISPGVSDTEAFF.

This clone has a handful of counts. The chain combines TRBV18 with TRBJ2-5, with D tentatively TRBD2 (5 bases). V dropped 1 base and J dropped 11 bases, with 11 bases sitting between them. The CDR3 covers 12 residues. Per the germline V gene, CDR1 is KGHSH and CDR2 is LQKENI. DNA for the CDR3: TGTGCCAGCTCACCACTATCAGGCGGGCAGTACTTC. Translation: CASSPLSGGQYF.

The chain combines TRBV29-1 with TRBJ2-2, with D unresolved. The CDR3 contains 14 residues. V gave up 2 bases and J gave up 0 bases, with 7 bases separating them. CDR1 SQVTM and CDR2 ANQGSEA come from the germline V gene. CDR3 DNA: TGCAGCGTTGAAAAACGGGCGAACACCGGGGAGCTGTTTTTT. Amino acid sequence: CSVEKRANTGELFF.